What follows is one T cell receptor (beta chain) and its context. Source study methods: Amplification of reference gene primers was used by the study to estimate nucleated cell counts. This table comes from immunoSEQ multiplex PCR, and its TCRdb copy is limited to in-frame clones, with some not included. Clone size and the V and J calls come from that table; the DNA yielded D and trimming. Of about 200,000 clones listed, 85% are singletons. In germline, CDR1 is MNHEY, CDR2 SMNVEV (reference sequence). The V gene lost 3 bases and the J gene lost 7 bases, with 10 bases spanning the gap. CDR3 length equals 14 residues. These data are taken from a study of blood T cell repertoires in COVID-19. About the research overall: Acute-phase and convalescent COVID-19 samples originated in the United States, Italy and Spain.

This clonotype was obtained from an elderly woman with acute or convalescent COVID-19. The sample was peripheral blood. This chain joins TRBV27 and TRBJ1-6; D is unresolved. The DNA for the CDR3 is TGTGCCAGCAGTTTTTCAGTCATGAATTCACCCCTCCACTTT. Protein product: CASSFSVMNSPLHF.